This T cell receptor (beta chain) was sequenced in a study of T cell responses to AZD1222 COVID-19 vaccine. Study-level points and caveats: A reported finding is that nearly half of spike-specific TCRs target unmutated variant regions. Seropositive at baseline were only 5 to 7 AZD1222 recipients. Vaccine-associated CD4 TCRs ranged over spike, dominating at 160-218 and 743-854.

Points on this clone: Its target is not known.

V was trimmed by 5 bases and J by 8 bases, leaving 18 bases between them. CDR3 length: 14 residues. CDR1 and CDR2 from the germline V gene are LNHDA and SQIVND (reference sequence). The assay was immunoSEQ multiplex PCR, and TCRdb's table has in-frame clones only and misses some. Among some 180,000 clones listed, 92% were seen once. The starting material was peripheral blood, obtained on day 0 of AZD1222 vaccination. This chain links TRBV19 with TRBJ1-2; D might be TRBD1 (5 bases). The source is an adult in good health. CDR3 loop: CASSGAGSRLGYTF. DNA of the CDR3: TGTGCCAGTAGTGGGGCAGGGAGTCGCTTGGGCTACACCTTC.